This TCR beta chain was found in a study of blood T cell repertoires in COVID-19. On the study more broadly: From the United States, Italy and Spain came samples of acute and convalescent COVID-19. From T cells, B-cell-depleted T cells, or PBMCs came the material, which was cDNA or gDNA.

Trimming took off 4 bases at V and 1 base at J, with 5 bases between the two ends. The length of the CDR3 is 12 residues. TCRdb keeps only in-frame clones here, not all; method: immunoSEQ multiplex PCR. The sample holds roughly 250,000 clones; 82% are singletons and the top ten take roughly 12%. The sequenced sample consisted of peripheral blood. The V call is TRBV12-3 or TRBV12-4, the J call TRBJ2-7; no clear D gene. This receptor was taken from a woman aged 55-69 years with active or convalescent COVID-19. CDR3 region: CASSSQSYEQYF. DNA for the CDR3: TGTGCCAGCAGTTCCCAGTCCTACGAGCAGTACTTC.